These 7 T cell receptor beta chains share one sample of origin, sequenced in a study of T-cell memory formation after mild COVID-19. TCRdb re-derived calls from the 5' RACE reads in MiXCR, one entry per CDR3 protein. This table holds approximately 290,000 distinct CDR3 sequences, roughly a fifth found once. Sequencing was performed on PBMCs or a T cell subset sorted from them (not recorded which). The origin of the receptors is a man aged 18 to 29 who had mild COVID-19 (a few samples of this study predate the infection). Cell type and time point are not known.

The chain links TRBV6-2 or TRBV6-3 to TRBJ2-7, with D unclear. This CDR3 is 13 amino acids long. CDR1 and CDR2 (germline): MNHEY, SVGEGT. Trimming pared 4 bases from V and 2 bases from J, leaving 9 bases between. The CDR3 bases are TGTGCCAGCAGTTCCACGGCCCCCTACGAGCAGTACGTC. Protein sequence: CASSSTAPYEQYV.

The rearrangement links TRBV7-2 to TRBJ2-2; a possible D gene is TRBD1 (5 bases). V lost 2 bases and J lost 3, with 10 bases in between. Germline CDR1 is SGHTA and CDR2 is FQGNSA. The CDR3 covers 15 residues. CDR3 residues: CASSLWGADTGELFF. CDR3 DNA: TGTGCCAGCAGCTTATGGGGCGCGGACACCGGGGAGCTGTTTTTT.

This sequence joins TRBV1 and TRBJ2-3. TRBV1 is listed as a pseudogene. The CDR3 covers 16 residues. CDR3 sequence: CTSSQDRVGDTDTQYF. CDR3 DNA: TGCACCAGCAGCCAAGATCGGGTTGGGGACACAGATACGCAGTATTTT.

The rearrangement joins TRBV6-2 or TRBV6-3 to TRBJ2-7, with 7 bases matching TRBD1. CDR3 size: 16 residues. The trim removed 0 bases at V and 5 bases at J, leaving 10 bases unmatched. Germline V lookup: CDR1 MNHEY, CDR2 SVGEGT. CDR3 bases: TGTGCCAGCAGTTACTCCGGCTCACAGGGGAGCCACGAGCAGTACGTC. It is translated as CASSYSGSQGSHEQYV.

This clonotype was seen only a few times. V and J are TRBV29-1 and TRBJ2-5; D gene uncertain. Looked up from germline, CDR1 is SQVTM and CDR2 is ANQGSEA. Between the trimmed V and J ends, which lost 4 bases and 5 bases, there was a span of 11 bases. The CDR3 has 12 amino acids. The CDR3 nucleotides read TGCAGCGTTGTTCTGGGGTTGGAGACCCAGTACTTC. It codes for CSVVLGLETQYF. Drawing the rest from reference TRBV29-1 and TRBJ2-5, the complete variable domain is SAVISQKPSRDICQRGTSLTIQCQVDSQVTMMFWYRQQPGQSLTLIATANQGSEATYESGFVIDKFPISRPNLTFSTLTVSNMSPEDSSIYLCSVVLGLETQYFGPGTRLLVL.

This clonotype was seen more than once but under ten times. The chain uses TRBV25-1 and TRBJ2-1; unclear D gene. The V end was cut by 3 bases, the J end by 8 bases, with 11 bases between. CDR3 length: 13 amino acids. Germline CDR1 and CDR2: MGHDK and SYGVNS. CDR3 loop: CASSDPASDEQFF. The CDR3, as DNA: TGTGCCAGCAGTGATCCTGCTTCGGATGAGCAGTTCTTC.

In DNA form, the CDR3 reads TGTGCCAGCAGGACTACGACAGGGGGCTATGGCTACACCTTC. Amino acid sequence: CASRTTTGGYGYTF. This chain joins TRBV2 and TRBJ1-2; 9 bases align to TRBD1. V dropped 6 bases and J dropped 4; count of bases not matched to a gene: 6. The CDR3 is made up of 14 amino acids. CDR1 and CDR2 (germline): SNHLY, FYNNEI.